The clone carrying this T cell receptor (beta chain) showed up just a few times. Its antigen is not identified. These data are taken from a study of early T cells in non-severe SARS-CoV-2 infection. Overall study: The authors sequenced bulk RNA from unsorted whole blood, leaving chains unpaired. General study results and limits: The study's VDJdb matching favored anti-spike CD8 responses and missed private and CD4 specificities.

Unique molecular identifiers (one per individual cDNA molecule) were attached. A single record per CDR3 protein comes from TCRdb applying MiXCR to the 5' RACE reads. Here the sample spans about 100,000 distinct CDR3 sequences, under 15% being singletons. There are 13 residues in the CDR3. The V gene's germline CDR1 is ENHRY and CDR2 SYGVKD. V lost 3 bases and J lost 3, with 5 bases in between. This rearrangement joins TRBV10-3 to TRBJ2-2, with D possibly being TRBD1 (5 bases). This clonotype originated in an adult who was a healthcare worker with PCR-confirmed SARS-CoV-2 infection or an uninfected control (not recorded which). The sequencing sample was made of whole blood. The chain's CDR3 is CAISEQDTGELFF. The CDR3 nucleotides are TGTGCCATCAGTGAACAGGACACCGGGGAGCTGTTTTTT.